Detailed here is one T cell receptor beta chain. The source of the sample is a study of cytomegalovirus exposure and HLA in healthy donors. Both 60 Vbeta primers and 13 Jbeta primers went into the PCR. Data came from immunoSEQ multiplex PCR; TCRdb stores just in-frame clones and leaves some out. Of some 120,000 clones in the sample, 80% were seen once. This CDR3 is 15 amino acids long. Looked up from germline, CDR1 is MDHEN and CDR2 is SYDVKM. The V gene lost 2 bases and the J gene lost 5 bases, with 15 bases spanning the gap. This receptor was taken from a man in his thirties or forties in good health and CMV-seronegative. Sequencing used PBMCs. The rearrangement links TRBV28 to TRBJ2-5; TRBD2 might be the D (7 bases). The CDR3 region has the DNA TGTGCCAGCAGTTTAGCGAGGGGGGGAACTGAGACCCAGTACTTC. This sequence encodes CASSLARGGTETQYF.